The rows below give T cell receptor beta chains drawn from one sample of a study of blood T cell repertoires in COVID-19. Method: immunoSEQ multiplex PCR; TCRdb's copy keeps in-frame clones and lacks some. The table shows some 94,000 clones, with 70% to 85% occurring only once. The specimen sequenced was peripheral blood. The receptors come from a woman in her sixties in a cohort sampled during active or convalescent COVID-19. Both conserved end residues are part of each CDR3. Each record gives: J gene, clone size, V gene, D gene, CDR3 DNA, CDR3 protein. D genes are given only for firm matches. Clone sizes are given selectively: once, few, many, or a class where the clone is expanded.

TRBJ1-3 NA TRBV3-1/TRBV3-2 NA TGTGCCAGCAGCCCTAGAATCAACTCTGGAAACACCATATATTTT CASSPRINSGNTIYF
TRBJ1-6 NA TRBV5-1 NA TGCGCCAGCAGCTTGGGCCAAGCGGGCAATTCACCCCTCCACTTT CASSLGQAGNSPLHF
TRBJ2-1 NA TRBV4-3 NA TGCGCCAGCAGCCAAGGATGGAGGACTGAGCAGTTCTTC CASSQGWRTEQFF
TRBJ2-3 NA TRBV21-1 NA TGTGCCAGCAGCAATGAGGCGGGGGGCCGCACAGATACGCAGTATTTT CASSNEAGGRTDTQYF
TRBJ2-7 NA TRBV10-2 NA TGCGCCAGCAGTGAGTACGAGACAGCTTCCTACGAGCAGTACTTC CASSEYETASYEQYF
TRBJ2-3 many TRBV4-3 TRBD1 TGCGCCAGCAGCCAAGGGGACAGGGTCGGGATCACAGATACGCAGTATTTT CASSQGDRVGITDTQYF
TRBJ1-4 NA TRBV4-2 NA TGTGCCAGCAGCCCGACTCACACCCGCTATGAAAAACTGTTTTTT CASSPTHTRYEKLFF
TRBJ2-1 once TRBV9 TRBD1 TGTGCCAGCAGCGCCCGGGACAGGGGGGGAGATGAGCAGTTCTTC CASSARDRGGDEQFF
TRBJ2-7 few TRBV2 TRBD2 TGTGCCAGCAGTGATGGACTAGGCAACTACGAGCAGTACTTC CASSDGLGNYEQYF
TRBJ2-5 NA TRBV6-2/TRBV6-3 TRBD2 TGTGCCAGCAGTCTAGCGGGGGGCTCAGGGTCCCAGTACTTC CASSLAGGSGSQYF
TRBJ1-4 many TRBV7-2 NA TGTGCCAGCAGCCCCAGGGGAAGCCCCAATGAAAAACTGTTTTTT CASSPRGSPNEKLFF
TRBJ1-1 NA TRBV2 TRBD1 TGTGCCAGCCACCCCGGACAGGGAATGAACACTGAAGCTTTCTTT CASHPGQGMNTEAFF
TRBJ2-2 once TRBV5-1 TRBD2 TGCGCCAGCAGCTTCGAACTAGCGGGTTCCGGGGAGCTGTTTTTT CASSFELAGSGELFF
TRBJ1-3 NA TRBV9 TRBD1 TGTGCCAGCAGCAGCGAGGGACAGGGAACTTTACGGGATCCCGGAAACACCATATATTTT CASSSEGQGTLRDPGNTIYF
TRBJ1-6 NA TRBV7-6 TRBD1 TGTGCCAGCAGCTTAGTGGGACAGGGGAATTCACCCCTCCACTTT CASSLVGQGNSPLHF
TRBJ2-7 NA TRBV19 NA TGTGCCAGTAGTATGCGGGACTCGCTCTACGAGCAGTACTTC CASSMRDSLYEQYF
TRBJ1-2 NA TRBV5-4 TRBD1 TGTGCCAGCAGCCCGACCGGGACAGAATATGGCTACACCTTC CASSPTGTEYGYTF
TRBJ1-2 NA TRBV7-2 NA TGTGCCAGCAGTCAGGCTAACTATGGCTACACCTTC CASSQANYGYTF
TRBJ1-2 NA TRBV9 TRBD1 TGTGCCAGCAGCGGGGACAGAGCTAACTATGGCTACACCTTC CASSGDRANYGYTF
TRBJ2-2 NA TRBV28 TRBD1 TGTGCCAGCACCCTAGGGACAGAGAACACCGGGGAGCTGTTTTTT CASTLGTENTGELFF
TRBJ2-5 NA TRBV2 NA TGTGCCAGCAGTGAAGATGCCCAGGGAAGAGAGACCCAGTACTTC CASSEDAQGRETQYF
TRBJ2-3 NA TRBV28 NA TGTGCCAGCAGTTCCGCGGGACAGAGCACAGATACGCAGTATTTT CASSSAGQSTDTQYF
TRBJ1-6 few TRBV27 TRBD1 TGTGCCAGCAGTTCCCGGACAGGGGTGGATTCACCCCTCCACTTT CASSSRTGVDSPLHF
TRBJ2-3 NA TRBV5-1 TRBD1 TGCGCCAGCAGCCCGCGGACAGGCGAGGATACGCAGTATTTT CASSPRTGEDTQYF
TRBJ2-2 NA TRBV3-1/TRBV3-2 NA TGTGCCAGCAGCCAAGGGACATTGAACACCGGGGAGCTGTTTTTT CASSQGTLNTGELFF
TRBJ1-2 once TRBV28 NA TGTGCCAGCAGTTTACGTTGGCCTCCCGTAAGCTACACCTTC CASSLRWPPVSYTF
TRBJ2-1 few TRBV5-8 TRBD2 TGTGCCAGCAGGTCCGTTCCGGGGGGGGGAGTTATCAATGAGCAGTTCTTC CASRSVPGGGVINEQFF
TRBJ1-1 NA TRBV15 TRBD1 TGTGCCACCAGCAGAGCTTGGACAGGGGTGAGCACTGAAGCTTTCTTT CATSRAWTGVSTEAFF
TRBJ2-3 few TRBV7-3 NA TGTGCCAGCAGCTTAGGCCGAGTGGGGGCAAGCACAGATACGCAGTATTTT CASSLGRVGASTDTQYF
TRBJ1-2 NA TRBV2 TRBD1 TGTGCCGGGGGACAGACCCCTGATCTAGGCCATGGCTACACCTTC CAGGQTPDLGHGYTF
TRBJ1-5 NA TRBV19 NA TGTGCCAGTAGTATAACGTCAGACAATCAGCCCCAGCATTTT CASSITSDNQPQHF
TRBJ1-2 NA TRBV27 TRBD1 TGTGCCAGCAGTTTCGGACAGGGGGGCTATGGCTACACCTTC CASSFGQGGYGYTF
TRBJ2-7 NA TRBV7-2 TRBD1 TGTGCCAGCAGCCTGGGACAGCTCCTAGACGAGCAGTACTTC CASSLGQLLDEQYF
TRBJ1-5 NA TRBV28 TRBD1 TGTGCCAGCAGTTTGGGTGCAAGTCAGGGGGTCTATCAGCCCCAGCATTTT CASSLGASQGVYQPQHF
TRBJ1-2 few TRBV7-2 NA TGTGCCAGCAGCTTAGATGTGGCGGGGGGCCGTGGCTACACCTTC CASSLDVAGGRGYTF
TRBJ2-7 NA TRBV6-1 NA TGTGCCAGCAGTGACCGTACAGGGTACTCCTACGAGCAGTACTTC CASSDRTGYSYEQYF
TRBJ2-1 NA TRBV5-4 NA TGTGCCAGCAGCTTGGGGGGGCCTTCCTACAATGAGCAGTTCTTC CASSLGGPSYNEQFF
TRBJ1-2 NA TRBV7-8 NA TGTGCCAGCAGCTTAGTCGCAGGGGCTTCGGATGGCTACACCTTC CASSLVAGASDGYTF
TRBJ2-3 NA TRBV27 NA TGTGCCAGCGGGGGGAAGTGGGGCACAGATACGCAGTATTTT CASGGKWGTDTQYF
TRBJ1-1 NA TRBV10-3 NA TGTGCCATCAGTGCGACCACGGGACACCCGAACGGTAACACTGAAGCTTTCTTT CAISATTGHPNGNTEAFF
TRBJ2-7 NA TRBV5-4 NA TGTGCCAGCAGCTTTTTATCCTACGAGCAGTACTTC CASSFLSYEQYF